A selection of T cell receptor beta chains follows, all from one sample in a study of human T cells and chemical hapten exposure. Each CDR3 protein is one row after TCRdb ran MiXCR on the RACE reads. The sample holds about 360,000 distinct CDR3 sequences, approximately 6.3% seen once. Sequences were derived from whole blood, sampled in connection with sensitization to the hapten diphenylcyclopropenone (DPC). These receptors originate from a woman aged 18-35 years with alopecia areata. Some clones in this sample may be carry-over from other donors' samples. CDR3s include the opening cysteine and the closing phenylalanine or tryptophan. Each record gives: clone size, J gene, V gene, D gene, CDR3 protein, CDR3 DNA. A D gene is named only where the DNA matches it firmly. A row's size may be missing; if present it is once, few, many or a size class.

clone_size: -; j_call: TRBJ1-1; v_call: TRBV5-1; d_call: TRBD1; cdr3_aa: CASSLVTGALTEAFF; cdr3_nt: TGCGCCAGCAGCTTGGTAACAGGGGCTCTCACTGAAGCTTTCTTT
clone_size: few; j_call: TRBJ2-7; v_call: TRBV6-5; d_call: TRBD1; cdr3_aa: CASSYSQGVPSYEQYF; cdr3_nt: TGTGCCAGCAGTTACTCCCAGGGGGTCCCCTCCTACGAGCAGTACTTC
clone_size: few; j_call: TRBJ1-1; v_call: TRBV10-3; d_call: -; cdr3_aa: CAISAGMNTEAFF; cdr3_nt: TGTGCCATCAGTGCAGGGATGAACACTGAAGCTTTCTTT
clone_size: -; j_call: TRBJ1-5; v_call: TRBV6-5; d_call: -; cdr3_aa: CASSKGFSNQPQHF; cdr3_nt: TGTGCCAGCAGCAAAGGGTTCAGCAATCAGCCCCAGCATTTT
clone_size: -; j_call: TRBJ2-3; v_call: TRBV2; d_call: -; cdr3_aa: CASRYRSTDTQYF; cdr3_nt: TGTGCCAGCAGATACAGAAGCACAGATACGCAGTATTTT
clone_size: many; j_call: TRBJ2-1; v_call: TRBV6-5; d_call: TRBD2; cdr3_aa: CASMFGPSGYNEQFF; cdr3_nt: TGTGCCAGCATGTTTGGTCCTAGCGGGTACAATGAGCAGTTCTTC
clone_size: many; j_call: TRBJ2-1; v_call: TRBV7-9; d_call: TRBD2; cdr3_aa: CASSPSTPPSGSYNEQFF; cdr3_nt: TGTGCCAGCAGCCCATCCACCCCTCCTAGCGGAAGCTACAATGAGCAGTTCTTC
clone_size: few; j_call: TRBJ2-3; v_call: TRBV12-3/TRBV12-4; d_call: TRBD2; cdr3_aa: CASRNSSGGALDTQYF; cdr3_nt: TGTGCCAGCAGAAACTCTAGCGGGGGGGCGTTAGATACGCAGTATTTT
clone_size: many; j_call: TRBJ2-1; v_call: TRBV7-8; d_call: -; cdr3_aa: CASSPLSEQFF; cdr3_nt: TGTGCCAGCAGCCCTCTAAGTGAGCAGTTCTTC
clone_size: many; j_call: TRBJ2-3; v_call: TRBV2; d_call: TRBD1; cdr3_aa: CASRPQGPSTDTQYF; cdr3_nt: TGTGCCAGCAGGCCACAGGGGCCAAGCACAGATACGCAGTATTTT
clone_size: few; j_call: TRBJ2-3; v_call: TRBV10-3; d_call: TRBD2; cdr3_aa: CAITSGTGTDTQYF; cdr3_nt: TGTGCCATCACTAGCGGGACCGGCACAGATACGCAGTATTTT
clone_size: -; j_call: TRBJ1-2; v_call: TRBV18; d_call: TRBD1; cdr3_aa: CASSRQGQAANYGYTF; cdr3_nt: TGTGCCAGCTCACGACAGGGACAGGCAGCTAACTATGGCTACACCTTC
clone_size: few; j_call: TRBJ1-1; v_call: TRBV12-5; d_call: -; cdr3_aa: CASVPPSRNTEAFF; cdr3_nt: TGTGCTAGTGTCCCCCCCAGTAGGAACACTGAAGCTTTCTTT
clone_size: many; j_call: TRBJ2-3; v_call: TRBV12-3/TRBV12-4; d_call: -; cdr3_aa: CASSSRSGKGTDTQYF; cdr3_nt: TGTGCCAGCAGTTCTCGGTCCGGGAAAGGAACAGATACGCAGTATTTT
clone_size: many; j_call: TRBJ2-1; v_call: TRBV4-3; d_call: TRBD2; cdr3_aa: CASSQGLAGANEQFF; cdr3_nt: TGCGCCAGCAGCCAAGGACTAGCGGGGGCAAATGAGCAGTTCTTC
clone_size: few; j_call: TRBJ1-2; v_call: TRBV10-3; d_call: -; cdr3_aa: CAISRNGQPSDYGYTF; cdr3_nt: TGTGCCATCAGTCGAAACGGACAGCCCTCTGACTATGGCTACACCTTC
clone_size: few; j_call: TRBJ1-6; v_call: TRBV12-3/TRBV12-4; d_call: -; cdr3_aa: CASSIGALNSPLHF; cdr3_nt: TGTGCCAGCAGTATCGGGGCCTTGAATTCACCCCTCCACTTT
clone_size: many; j_call: TRBJ2-7; v_call: TRBV28; d_call: TRBD2; cdr3_aa: CASRPTSGGTYEQYF; cdr3_nt: TGTGCCAGCAGGCCAACTAGCGGGGGGACCTACGAGCAGTACTTC
clone_size: -; j_call: TRBJ1-2; v_call: TRBV6-5; d_call: -; cdr3_aa: CASSYGQNPNYGYTF; cdr3_nt: TGTGCCAGCAGTTACGGACAGAACCCTAACTATGGCTACACCTTC
clone_size: -; j_call: TRBJ2-3; v_call: TRBV7-2; d_call: TRBD2; cdr3_aa: CASSRRYGGGTDTQYF; cdr3_nt: TGTGCCAGCAGCCGCCGCTATGGGGGGGGCACAGATACGCAGTATTTT
clone_size: few; j_call: TRBJ2-2; v_call: TRBV6-5; d_call: -; cdr3_aa: CASSNTVTANTGELFF; cdr3_nt: TGTGCCAGCAGTAATACAGTTACCGCGAACACCGGGGAGCTGTTTTTT
clone_size: -; j_call: TRBJ1-6; v_call: TRBV6-5; d_call: -; cdr3_aa: CASTRAKNSPLHF; cdr3_nt: TGTGCCAGTACCAGGGCTAAGAATTCACCCCTCCACTTT
clone_size: many; j_call: TRBJ1-2; v_call: TRBV10-3; d_call: TRBD1; cdr3_aa: CAISEGQANYGYTF; cdr3_nt: TGTGCCATCAGTGAGGGACAGGCGAACTATGGCTACACCTTC
clone_size: few; j_call: TRBJ1-1; v_call: TRBV9; d_call: TRBD1; cdr3_aa: CASSLQGITTEAFF; cdr3_nt: TGTGCCAGCAGCTTACAGGGGATCACGACTGAAGCTTTCTTT
clone_size: -; j_call: TRBJ2-3; v_call: TRBV20-1; d_call: TRBD2; cdr3_aa: CSASTSGEDTQYF; cdr3_nt: TGCAGTGCTAGCACTAGCGGGGAGGATACGCAGTATTTT
clone_size: many; j_call: TRBJ2-7; v_call: TRBV12-3/TRBV12-4; d_call: -; cdr3_aa: CASSLAVQGSSYEQYF; cdr3_nt: TGTGCCAGCAGTTTAGCGGTACAGGGTTCCTCCTACGAGCAGTACTTC
clone_size: -; j_call: TRBJ2-5; v_call: TRBV5-4; d_call: -; cdr3_aa: CASSSDPRGEETQYF; cdr3_nt: TGTGCCAGCAGCTCGGATCCCAGGGGGGAAGAGACCCAGTACTTC
clone_size: many; j_call: TRBJ2-3; v_call: TRBV5-1; d_call: -; cdr3_aa: CASSLGHGASTDTQYF; cdr3_nt: TGCGCCAGCAGCTTGGGACACGGAGCTAGCACAGATACGCAGTATTTT
clone_size: few; j_call: TRBJ2-3; v_call: TRBV7-2; d_call: -; cdr3_aa: CASSSPGVPQYF; cdr3_nt: TGTGCCAGCAGCTCACCCGGGGTTCCGCAGTATTTT
clone_size: few; j_call: TRBJ2-7; v_call: TRBV29-1; d_call: -; cdr3_aa: CSVGGESYEQYF; cdr3_nt: TGCAGCGTTGGGGGGGAATCCTACGAGCAGTACTTC
clone_size: -; j_call: TRBJ1-2; v_call: TRBV28; d_call: -; cdr3_aa: CATQTGINYGYTF; cdr3_nt: TGTGCCACCCAAACAGGGATCAACTATGGCTACACCTTC
clone_size: many; j_call: TRBJ2-3; v_call: TRBV6-2/TRBV6-3; d_call: -; cdr3_aa: CASSNRGPPSGF; cdr3_nt: TGTGCCAGCAGTAATCGGGGGCCCCCTTCCGGTTTT
clone_size: few; j_call: TRBJ2-3; v_call: TRBV6-2/TRBV6-3; d_call: TRBD1; cdr3_aa: CASSYEYRGTDTQYF; cdr3_nt: TGTGCCAGCAGTTACGAGTACAGGGGTACAGATACGCAGTATTTT
clone_size: -; j_call: TRBJ1-6; v_call: TRBV9; d_call: TRBD1; cdr3_aa: CASSVGQGKNSPLHF; cdr3_nt: TGTGCCAGCAGCGTGGGACAGGGGAAAAATTCACCCCTCCACTTT